Presented here are 3 T cell receptor beta chains from one specimen sequenced in a study of blood T cell repertoires in COVID-19. Repertoires were generated with immunoSEQ multiplex PCR, while TCRdb's copy carries only in-frame clones and drops some. The table lists some 200,000 clones, 75% to 90% of them singletons. Sequenced material: PBMCs or T cells enriched from blood (not recorded which). The receptors originated from a man aged 35-49 years who had recovered from COVID-19.

The chain has TRBV25-1 and TRBJ1-4; D remains ambiguous. The V and J ends lost 8 bases and 0 bases respectively, with 16 bases between them. The CDR3 consists of 16 residues. The germline V gene encodes CDR1 MGHDK and CDR2 SYGVNS. The CDR3 sequence is CASSKGGLSTNEKLFF. The DNA for the CDR3 is TGTGCCAGCTCCAAGGGCGGGCTATCAACTAATGAAAAACTGTTTTTT.

This clone has just a few counts. The rearrangement uses TRBV30 and TRBJ1-1; D is undetermined. This CDR3 spans 12 amino acids. Trimming took 3 bases from V and 0 from J, leaving 5 bases between them. The germline CDR1 and CDR2 sequences are GTSNPN and SVGIG (reference sequence). For the CDR3, the DNA is TGTGCCTGGAGCGGGATGAACACTGAAGCTTTCTTT. Amino acids: CAWSGMNTEAFF. Based on the CDR3 plus reference TRBV30 and TRBJ1-1, the full variable domain is SQTIHQWPATLVQPVGSPLSLECTVEGTSNPNLYWYRQAAGRGLQLLFYSVGIGQISSEVPQNLSASRPQDRQFILSSKKLLLSDSGFYLCAWSGMNTEAFFGQGTRLTVV.

The V gene is TRBV5-1, the J gene TRBJ2-7; 8 bases are shared with TRBD2. V was pared by 2 bases and J by 3 bases, with 7 bases of the junction left unmatched. Looked up from germline, CDR1 is SGHRS and CDR2 is YFSETQ. This CDR3 spans 15 amino acids. As DNA, the CDR3 is TGCGCCAGCAGCTTCAAGCGGGGGCAGGACTACGAGCAGTACTTC. It encodes CASSFKRGQDYEQYF.